These 24 T cell receptor beta chains originate from one sample sequenced in a study of blood T cell repertoires in COVID-19. Sequenced by immunoSEQ multiplex PCR; TCRdb stores in-frame clones only, minus some. The sample yields about 200,000 clones, approximately 81% seen once. Sequenced material: peripheral blood. The origin of the receptors is a woman aged 80 or over with acute or convalescent COVID-19.

The chain uses TRBV15 and TRBJ1-5; perhaps TRBD1 as D (5 bases). Germline lookup yields CDR1 LNHNV and CDR2 YYDKDF (reference sequence). The CDR3 runs 14 residues. The V gene lost 0 bases and the J gene lost 6 bases, with 9 bases spanning the gap. CDR3 sequence: CATSRDQGPQPQHF. In DNA, the CDR3 is TGTGCCACCAGCAGAGATCAGGGTCCTCAGCCCCAGCATTTT.

This chain uses TRBV5-1 with TRBJ1-4; 11 nucleotides match TRBD1. Germline CDR1 and CDR2: SGHRS and YFSETQ. There are 16 residues in the CDR3. Trimming removed 1 base from V and 8 bases from J; junction bases left unmatched: 7. CDR3 residues: CASSLFGQGAGEKLFF. The CDR3 coding sequence is TGCGCCAGCAGCTTGTTTGGACAGGGGGCGGGGGAAAAACTGTTTTTT.

V and J are TRBV7-3 and TRBJ2-1; 8 bases are a match to TRBD1. Germline V gives CDR1 SGHTA, CDR2 FQGTGA. J was trimmed by 8 bases and V by 5 bases; bases with no gene match: 5. CDR3 length: 13 residues. The CDR3 DNA is TGTGCCAGCAGCCCCACAGGGGGGTATGAGCAGTTCTTC. Its protein is CASSPTGGYEQFF.

The chain couples TRBV5-1 to TRBJ2-5, with 8 bases fitting TRBD1. The CDR3 sequence is 13 residues long. V lost 5 bases and J lost 4; bases outside the gene matches: 4. The germline V gene has CDR1 SGHRS and CDR2 YFSETQ. Here the CDR3 reads CASSPGQGETQYF. The CDR3 DNA reads as TGCGCCAGCAGTCCCGGACAGGGAGAGACCCAGTACTTC.

The chain joins TRBV12-3 or TRBV12-4 to TRBJ1-6; D unresolved. The CDR3 spans 13 residues. Trimming took off 5 bases at V and 11 bases at J, with 13 bases between the two ends. CDR3 loop: CASSGLMWAPLHF. CDR3 nucleotides: TGTGCCAGCAGTGGGCTCATGTGGGCACCCCTCCACTTT.

The chain couples TRBV7-9 to TRBJ2-2, with a weak D call TRBD2 (6 bases). CDR1 and CDR2 (germline): SEHNR, FQNEAQ (reference sequence). The CDR3 is made up of 14 amino acids. Between the trimmed V and J ends, which lost 2 bases and 6 bases, there was a span of 10 bases. Here the CDR3 reads CASSLFRESGELFF. CDR3 coding DNA: TGTGCCAGCAGCTTATTTCGGGAGTCCGGGGAGCTGTTTTTT.

The chain uses TRBV5-4 and TRBJ2-7, with 7 positions matching TRBD2. CDR1 SGHNT and CDR2 YYREEE come from the germline V gene (reference sequence). V lost 2 bases, J lost 4 bases, and 12 bases stayed unmatched. The CDR3 covers 16 residues. CDR3: CASSLTGGSVLYEQYF. In nucleotides, the CDR3 is TGTGCCAGCAGCTTAACGGGCGGGAGTGTTTTGTACGAGCAGTACTTC. Based on the CDR3 plus reference TRBV5-4 and TRBJ2-7, the full variable domain is ETGVTQSPTHLIKTRGQQVTLRCSSQSGHNTVSWYQQALGQGPQFIFQYYREEENGRGNFPPRFSGLQFPNYSSELNVNALELDDSALYLCASSLTGGSVLYEQYFGPGTRLTVT.

The CDR3 is CAIRDGGTSRSWQYF. The CDR3, as DNA: TGTGCCATCAGAGACGGTGGGACTAGCCGCAGTTGGCAGTACTTC. This chain connects TRBV10-3 to TRBJ2-7; 9 nucleotides line up with TRBD2. CDR3 length equals 15 residues. V was pared by 6 bases and J by 9 bases, with 15 bases of the junction left unmatched. Germline values: CDR1 ENHRY, CDR2 SYGVKD.

The rearrangement uses TRBV7-2 and TRBJ1-3; 8 bases line up with TRBD1. Germline V gives CDR1 SGHTA, CDR2 FQGNSA. The CDR3 contains 19 residues. V was pared by 5 bases and J by 5 bases, with 20 bases of the junction left unmatched. The CDR3 loop is CASSLNPRNLGQGRNTIYF. CDR3 sequence (DNA): TGTGCCAGCAGCCTCAATCCTCGAAACCTCGGACAGGGAAGAAACACCATATATTTT.

This clone came up a few times. The chain links TRBV4-3 to TRBJ1-2, with no clear D. The germline CDR1 and CDR2 sequences are LGHNA and YSLEER. The CDR3 extends over 13 amino acids. Trimming left V 1 base short and J 6 bases short, with 9 bases between. CDR3 coding DNA: TGCGCCAGCAGCCAAGGAGGCGTGCATGGCTACACCTTC. Translation gives CASSQGGVHGYTF.

The V call is TRBV3-1 (or the pseudogene TRBV3-2), the J call TRBJ2-5; no definite D call. V gave up 0 bases and J gave up 2 bases, with 7 bases separating them. CDR1 is LGHDT and CDR2 is YNNKEL in the germline V gene (reference sequence). This CDR3 has 14 amino acids. The chain's CDR3 is CASSQETFQETQYF. Written as DNA, the CDR3 is TGTGCCAGCAGCCAAGAAACATTTCAAGAGACCCAGTACTTC.

The rearrangement links TRBV7-2 to TRBJ2-1, with a tentative D call TRBD1 (6 bases). The CDR3 runs 16 residues. CDR1 SGHTA and CDR2 FQGNSA come from the germline V gene. Deletions cut 5 bases from V and 6 bases from J, with 20 bases between. CDR3 nucleotide sequence: TGTGCCAGCAGCCCTCAAGGAACGAGGGGGTCCAATGAGCAGTTCTTC. This translates into CASSPQGTRGSNEQFF.

The chain is built from TRBV7-2 and TRBJ2-2, with 7 bases fitting TRBD1. J lost 6 bases, V lost 3 bases, and 1 base had no gene match. Germline V lookup: CDR1 SGHTA, CDR2 FQGNSA. The CDR3 totals 13 residues. The DNA for the CDR3 is TGTGCCAGCAGCTTGACAGGGCCCGGGGAGCTGTTTTTT. It translates to CASSLTGPGELFF.

V usage is TRBV5-8 and J usage is TRBJ1-1, with 10 bases identical to TRBD1. J was trimmed by 3 bases and V by 3 bases; bases with no gene match: 5. This CDR3 is 15 amino acids long. Germline-derived CDR1 and CDR2 are SGHTS and YDEGEE. Written as DNA, the CDR3 is TGTGCCAGCAGCTGGGTAGGGACAGGGGACACTGAAGCTTTCTTT. Amino acids: CASSWVGTGDTEAFF.

The chain is built from TRBV12-3 or TRBV12-4 and TRBJ1-6; D gene ambiguous. The CDR3 has 13 amino acids. Trimming pared 5 bases from V and 4 bases from J, leaving 6 bases between. DNA for the CDR3: TGTGCCAGCAGTCCGCGATATAATTCACCCCTCCACTTT. It codes for CASSPRYNSPLHF.

J is TRBJ1-3 and V is TRBV6-6; D is undetermined. Germline CDR1 and CDR2: MNHNY and SVGAGI (reference sequence). Trimming removed 5 bases from V and 0 bases from J, with 5 bases in between. The CDR3 runs 13 residues. The CDR3 is CASSRLSGNTIYF. The CDR3 DNA is TGTGCCAGCAGTCGACTCTCTGGAAACACCATATATTTT.

The V and J genes are TRBV11-2 and TRBJ2-1, with a possible D match to TRBD2 (6 bases). The germline V gene encodes CDR1 SGHAT and CDR2 FQNNGV. The CDR3 has 14 amino acids. The V and J ends lost 5 bases and 5 bases respectively, with 13 bases between them. This CDR3 is CASSGTGGHNEQFF. In DNA, the CDR3 is TGTGCCAGCAGCGGAACCGGGGGACACAATGAGCAGTTCTTC.

The rearrangement joins TRBV11-2 to TRBJ2-2; no clear D gene. The V and J ends lost 2 bases and 5 bases respectively, with 6 bases between them. The CDR3 is made up of 13 amino acids. The V gene's germline CDR1 is SGHAT and CDR2 FQNNGV. This CDR3 reads CASSLTGTGELFF. CDR3 DNA: TGTGCCAGCAGCTTAACCGGTACCGGGGAGCTGTTTTTT. The full variable domain, rest sourced from reference TRBV11-2 and TRBJ2-2, is EAGVAQSPRYKIIEKRQSVAFWCNPISGHATLYWYQQILGQGPKLLIQFQNNGVVDDSQLPKDRFSAERLKGVDSTLKIQPAKLEDSAVYLCASSLTGTGELFFGEGSRLTVL.

The chain combines TRBV5-4 with TRBJ1-2; 8 bases map to TRBD1. V lost 2 bases to trimming and J lost 8 bases; unmatched junction nucleotides: 8. This CDR3 has 14 residues. Germline V gene lookup returns CDR1 SGHNT and CDR2 YYREEE (reference sequence). The CDR3 is CASSLIGQGAGYTF. The CDR3 bases are TGTGCCAGCAGCTTAATTGGACAGGGCGCGGGCTACACCTTC.

A few counts support this clone. V gene TRBV7-8 combines with J gene TRBJ2-7, with 8 bases that match TRBD2. V dropped 5 bases and J dropped 2; count of bases not matched to a gene: 5. The CDR3 has 14 residues. The germline V gene encodes CDR1 SGHVS and CDR2 FQNEAQ. Here the CDR3 DNA reads TGTGCCAGCAGCCGCGCGGGAGGCCCCTACGAGCAGTACTTC. This translates into CASSRAGGPYEQYF.

The J gene is TRBJ1-4, the V gene TRBV6-5; perhaps TRBD1 as D (5 bases). Deletions cut 0 bases from V and 4 bases from J, with 12 bases between. Germline lookup yields CDR1 MNHEY and CDR2 SVGAGI. CDR3 length: 16 amino acids. The CDR3 here is CASSYSIWGLNEKLFF. CDR3 DNA sequence: TGTGCCAGCAGTTACTCGATATGGGGACTTAATGAAAAACTGTTTTTT.

The chain combines TRBV6-5 with TRBJ1-1; D unresolved. The CDR3 is 14 residues long. V shed 2 bases and J shed 0 bases, with 7 bases lying between them. From germline, CDR1 is MNHEY and CDR2 SVGAGI. This chain's CDR3 is CASSYLRVNTEAFF. In DNA, the CDR3 is TGTGCCAGCAGTTACCTGAGGGTGAACACTGAAGCTTTCTTT.

This clone was detected only a few times. V and J are TRBV18 and TRBJ2-1; 7 bases map to TRBD2. This CDR3 spans 14 amino acids. V lost 1 base and J lost 10; bases outside the gene matches: 7. Germline V CDR1 and CDR2: KGHSH, LQKENI. As DNA, the CDR3 is TGTGCCAGCTCACCACGTGAGACTAGCAGCGAGCAGTTCTTC. Translation: CASSPRETSSEQFF.

V and J are TRBV5-1 and TRBJ2-1; a possible D gene is TRBD2 (5 bases). This CDR3 region has 15 residues. Germline V CDR1 and CDR2: SGHRS, YFSETQ. V gave up 3 bases and J gave up 7 bases, with 17 bases separating them. In nucleotides, the CDR3 is TGCGCCAGCAGCTCCGTGAGCGGTCCATGGAATGAGCAGTTCTTC. Translated: CASSSVSGPWNEQFF.